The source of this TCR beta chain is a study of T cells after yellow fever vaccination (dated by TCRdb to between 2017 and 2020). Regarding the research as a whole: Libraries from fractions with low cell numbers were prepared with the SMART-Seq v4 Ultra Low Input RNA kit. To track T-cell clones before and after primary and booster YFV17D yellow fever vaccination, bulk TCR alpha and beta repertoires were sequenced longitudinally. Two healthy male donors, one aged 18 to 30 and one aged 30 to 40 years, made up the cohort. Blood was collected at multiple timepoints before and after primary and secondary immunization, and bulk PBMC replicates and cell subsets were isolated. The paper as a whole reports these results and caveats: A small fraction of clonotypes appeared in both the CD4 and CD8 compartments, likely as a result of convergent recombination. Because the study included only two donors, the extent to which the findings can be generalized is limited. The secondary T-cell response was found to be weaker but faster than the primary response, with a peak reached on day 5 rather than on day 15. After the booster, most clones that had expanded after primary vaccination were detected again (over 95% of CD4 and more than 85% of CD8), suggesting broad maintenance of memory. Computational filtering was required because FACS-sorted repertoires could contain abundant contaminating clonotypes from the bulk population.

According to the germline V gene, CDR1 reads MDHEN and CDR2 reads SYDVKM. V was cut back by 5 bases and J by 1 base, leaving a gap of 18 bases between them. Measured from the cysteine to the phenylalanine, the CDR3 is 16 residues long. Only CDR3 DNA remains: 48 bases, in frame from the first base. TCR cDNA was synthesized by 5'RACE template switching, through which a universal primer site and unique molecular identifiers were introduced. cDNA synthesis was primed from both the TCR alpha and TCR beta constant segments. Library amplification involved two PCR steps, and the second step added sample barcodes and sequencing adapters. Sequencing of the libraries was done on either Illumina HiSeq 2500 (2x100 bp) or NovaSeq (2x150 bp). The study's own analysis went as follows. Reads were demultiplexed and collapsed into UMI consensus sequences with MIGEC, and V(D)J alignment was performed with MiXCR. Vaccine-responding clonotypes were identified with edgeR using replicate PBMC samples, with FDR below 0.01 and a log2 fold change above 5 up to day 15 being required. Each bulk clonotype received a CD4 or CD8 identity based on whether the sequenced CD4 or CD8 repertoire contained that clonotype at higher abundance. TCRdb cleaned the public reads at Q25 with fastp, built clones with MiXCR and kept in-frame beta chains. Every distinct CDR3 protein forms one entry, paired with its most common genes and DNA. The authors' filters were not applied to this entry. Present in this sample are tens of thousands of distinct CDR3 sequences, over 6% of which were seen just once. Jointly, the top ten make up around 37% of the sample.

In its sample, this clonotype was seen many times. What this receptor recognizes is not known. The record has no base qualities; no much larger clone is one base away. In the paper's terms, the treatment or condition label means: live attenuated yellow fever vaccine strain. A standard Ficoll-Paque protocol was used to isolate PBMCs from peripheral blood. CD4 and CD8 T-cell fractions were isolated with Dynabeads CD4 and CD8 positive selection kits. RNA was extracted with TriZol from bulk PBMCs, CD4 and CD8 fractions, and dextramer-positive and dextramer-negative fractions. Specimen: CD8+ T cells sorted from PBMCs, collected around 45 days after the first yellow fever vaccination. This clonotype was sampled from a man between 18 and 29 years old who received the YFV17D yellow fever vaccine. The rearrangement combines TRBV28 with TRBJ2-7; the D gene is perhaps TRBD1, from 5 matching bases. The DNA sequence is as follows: TGTGCCAGCAGTCTGTCCCCAGGGTGGGAATCCTACGAGCAGTACTTC. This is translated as CASSLSPGWESYEQYF. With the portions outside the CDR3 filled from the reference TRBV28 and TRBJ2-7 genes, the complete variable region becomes DVKVTQSSRYLVKRTGEKVFLECVQDMDHENMFWYRQDPGLGLRLIYFSYDVKMKEKGDIPEGYSVSREKKERFSLILESASTNQTSMYLCASSLSPGWESYEQYFGPGTRLTVT.